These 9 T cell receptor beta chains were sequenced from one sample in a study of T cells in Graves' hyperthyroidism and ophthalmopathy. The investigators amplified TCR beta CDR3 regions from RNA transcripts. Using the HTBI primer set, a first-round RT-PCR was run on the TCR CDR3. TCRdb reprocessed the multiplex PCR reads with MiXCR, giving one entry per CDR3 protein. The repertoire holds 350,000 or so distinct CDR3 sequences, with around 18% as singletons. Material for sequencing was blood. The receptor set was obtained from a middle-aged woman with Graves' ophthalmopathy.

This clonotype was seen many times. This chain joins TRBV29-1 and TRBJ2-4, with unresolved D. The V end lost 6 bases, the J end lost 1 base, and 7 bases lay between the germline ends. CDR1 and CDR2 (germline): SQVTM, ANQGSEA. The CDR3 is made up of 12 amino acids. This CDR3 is CSVRVAKNIQYF. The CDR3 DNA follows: TGCAGCGTACGGGTGGCCAAAAACATTCAGTACTTC.

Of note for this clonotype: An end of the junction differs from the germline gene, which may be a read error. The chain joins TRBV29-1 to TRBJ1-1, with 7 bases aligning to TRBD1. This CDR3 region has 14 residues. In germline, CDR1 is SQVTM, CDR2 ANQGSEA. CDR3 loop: CSVEGGSGNTEAFF. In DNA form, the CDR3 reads TGCAGCGTGGAAGGGGGCTCGGGGAACACTGAAGCTTTCTTT.

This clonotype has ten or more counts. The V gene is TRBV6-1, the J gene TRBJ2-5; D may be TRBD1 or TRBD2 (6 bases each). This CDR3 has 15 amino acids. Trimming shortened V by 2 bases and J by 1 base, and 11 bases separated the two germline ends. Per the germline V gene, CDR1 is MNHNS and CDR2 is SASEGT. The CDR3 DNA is TGTGCCAGCAGTGAATTTTGGGGGGCCCAAGAGACCCAGTACTTC. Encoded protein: CASSEFWGAQETQYF.

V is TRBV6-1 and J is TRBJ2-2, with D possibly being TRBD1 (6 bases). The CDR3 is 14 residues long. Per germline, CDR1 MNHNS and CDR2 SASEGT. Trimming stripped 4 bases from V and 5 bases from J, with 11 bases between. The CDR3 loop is CASSVQGRTGELFF. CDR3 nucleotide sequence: TGTGCCAGCAGTGTTCAGGGGCGGACCGGGGAGCTGTTTTTT.

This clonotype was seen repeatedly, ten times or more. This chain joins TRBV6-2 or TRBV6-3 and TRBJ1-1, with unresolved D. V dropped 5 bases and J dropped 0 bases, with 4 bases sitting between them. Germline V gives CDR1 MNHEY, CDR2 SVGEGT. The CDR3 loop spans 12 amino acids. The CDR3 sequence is CASSNLNTEAFF. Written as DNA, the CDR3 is TGTGCCAGCAGTAACTTGAACACTGAAGCTTTCTTT.

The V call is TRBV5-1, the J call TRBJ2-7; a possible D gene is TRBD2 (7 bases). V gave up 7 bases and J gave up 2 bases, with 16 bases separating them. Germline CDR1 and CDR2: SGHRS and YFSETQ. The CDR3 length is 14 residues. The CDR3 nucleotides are TGCGCCAGCCGGGGGGCAGGAAGCACCTACGAGCAGTACTTC. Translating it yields CASRGAGSTYEQYF.

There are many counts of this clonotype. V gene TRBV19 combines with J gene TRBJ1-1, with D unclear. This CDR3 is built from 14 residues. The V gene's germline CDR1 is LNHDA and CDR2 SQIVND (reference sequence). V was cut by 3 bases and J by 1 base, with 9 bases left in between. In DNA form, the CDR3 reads TGTGCCAGTAGTATCGGAAAGGCGAACACTGAAGCTTTCTTT. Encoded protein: CASSIGKANTEAFF. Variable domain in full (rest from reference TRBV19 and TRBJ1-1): DGGITQSPKYLFRKEGQNVTLSCEQNLNHDAMYWYRQDPGQGLRLIYYSQIVNDFQKGDIAEGYSVSREKKESFPLTVTSAQKNPTAFYLCASSIGKANTEAFFGQGTRLTVV.

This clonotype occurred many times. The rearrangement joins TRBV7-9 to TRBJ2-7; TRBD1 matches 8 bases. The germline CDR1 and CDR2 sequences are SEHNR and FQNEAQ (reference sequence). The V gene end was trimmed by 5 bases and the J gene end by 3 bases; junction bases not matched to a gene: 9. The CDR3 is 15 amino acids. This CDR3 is CASSPETGENYEQYF. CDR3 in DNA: TGTGCCAGCAGCCCCGAGACAGGGGAAAACTACGAGCAGTACTTC.

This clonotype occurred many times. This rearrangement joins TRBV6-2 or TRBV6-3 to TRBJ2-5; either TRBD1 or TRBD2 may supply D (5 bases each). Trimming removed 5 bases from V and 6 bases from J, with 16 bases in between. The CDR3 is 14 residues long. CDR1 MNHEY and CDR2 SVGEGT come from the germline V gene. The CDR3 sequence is CASSDPGPGKTQYF. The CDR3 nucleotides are TGTGCCAGCAGTGACCCGGGACCTGGAAAGACCCAGTACTTC.